The 14 T cell receptor beta chains below all came from one sample that was sequenced in a study of blood T cells in healthy people across ages. Next came a second PCR, run for about 7 to 12 cycles, which used a sample-barcoded 5' primer along with a J-beta primer mix. TCRdb recomputed calls from the 5' RACE reads with MiXCR, one row per CDR3 protein. The table includes hundreds of thousands of distinct CDR3 sequences, roughly 45% detected once. The sample was blood. Every receptor here comes from a woman aged 55-70 years in good health.

The chain uses TRBV30 and TRBJ1-2; D is unresolved. Germline CDR1 and CDR2: GTSNPN and SVGIG (reference sequence). This CDR3 is built from 14 residues. The germline V and J ends were trimmed by 0 bases and 4 bases, with 12 bases remaining between them. The CDR3 loop reads CAWSVPGIGYGYTF. The CDR3 DNA reads as TGTGCCTGGAGTGTACCCGGGATAGGCTATGGCTACACCTTC.

In the case of this clonotype: A clone one base away is much larger, so this may be a read error. The chain uses TRBV12-3 or TRBV12-4 and TRBJ2-1, with 8 bases identical to TRBD1. CDR3 length: 12 residues. V lost 4 bases, J lost 9 bases, and 2 bases stayed unmatched. The CDR3 reads CASSSRGPEQFF. The CDR3 DNA is TGTGCCAGCAGTTCCAGGGGGCCTGAGCAGTTCTTC.

The chain carries TRBV10-2 and TRBJ2-7, with no clear D. Trimming pared 5 bases from V and 4 bases from J, leaving 18 bases between. CDR3 length: 15 residues. The germline V gene has CDR1 WSHSY and CDR2 SAAADI. The CDR3 DNA follows: TGCGCCAGCAGTCCCCTTAGGATAAAAAGTTACGAGCAGTACTTC. This encodes CASSPLRIKSYEQYF.

This clonotype was seen only once. This may be a read error: a much more frequent sequence differs by one nucleotide. The chain recombines TRBV6-1 with TRBJ2-5; D unresolved. The CDR3 consists of 14 residues. Looked up from germline, CDR1 is MNHNS and CDR2 is SASEGT. The CDR3 protein is CASNPGRSQATQYF. CDR3 nucleotides: TGTGCCAGCAACCCAGGACGGTCCCAAGCGACCCAGTACTTC.

In its sample, this clonotype was seen once. The chain combines TRBV7-3 with TRBJ2-3; TRBD2 matches at 11 bases. Per the germline V gene, CDR1 is SGHTA and CDR2 is FQGTGA. This CDR3 region has 16 residues. J was trimmed by 3 bases and V by 4 bases; bases with no gene match: 6. The CDR3 loop reads CASSYGTSGGTDTQYF. The CDR3 nucleotides read TGTGCCAGCAGCTATGGGACTAGCGGAGGGACAGATACGCAGTATTTT.

The chain recombines TRBV3-1 with TRBJ1-1; 9 nucleotides line up with TRBD1. V shed 6 bases and J 6 bases; nucleotides not matched to a gene: 5. Germline assignment: CDR1 LGHDT and CDR2 YNNKEL (reference sequence). The CDR3 covers 13 residues. For the CDR3, the DNA is TGTGCCAGCAGGCGCACAGGGGGCTCTGAAGCTTTCTTT. Translating it yields CASRRTGGSEAFF.

This clonotype was counted at least ten times. This rearrangement joins TRBV11-2 to TRBJ2-1; the match to TRBD1 covers 11 bases. The V gene's germline CDR1 is SGHAT and CDR2 FQNNGV. This CDR3 is 15 amino acids long. V was pared by 5 bases and J by 6 bases, with 6 bases of the junction left unmatched. CDR3 sequence reads: CASSPRTGGFNEQFF. As DNA, the CDR3 is TGTGCCAGCAGCCCTCGGACAGGGGGCTTCAATGAGCAGTTCTTC.

The chain uses TRBV6-1 and TRBJ2-7; 10 nucleotides agree with TRBD1. CDR3 length: 16 residues. V lost 3 bases, J lost 2 bases, and 7 bases stayed unmatched. Germline-derived CDR1 and CDR2 are MNHNS and SASEGT. CDR3 nucleotides: TGTGCCAGCAGTGAGAGACAGGGGGCACCAGCCTACGAGCAGTACTTC. Translated: CASSERQGAPAYEQYF.

This clonotype has only a few counts. V and J are TRBV20-1 and TRBJ1-2; possibly TRBD1 for D (5 bases). The CDR3 extends over 12 amino acids. The ends were cut back, 5 bases at V and 3 bases at J, with 10 bases in the middle. From germline, CDR1 is DFQATT and CDR2 SNEGSKA (reference sequence). The CDR3 coding sequence is TGCAGTGCTTCTGAGGGGTACTATGGCTACACCTTC. Protein product: CSASEGYYGYTF.

This chain uses TRBV6-6 with TRBJ2-7, with TRBD1 matching 7 bases. Germline V gene sequence: CDR1 MNHNY, CDR2 SVGAGI (reference sequence). The CDR3 covers 14 residues. V was clipped by 6 bases and J by 2 bases; unmatched bases: 7. CDR3: CASSKGQNTYEQYF. In DNA, the CDR3 is TGTGCCAGCAGCAAGGGACAGAACACCTACGAGCAGTACTTC.

This clonotype was seen a handful of times. For the CDR3, the DNA is TGTGCCAGCAGCCAAACTCCCGGCGTCTACAATGAGCAGTTCTTC. Its translation: CASSQTPGVYNEQFF. The V gene is TRBV3-1, the J gene TRBJ2-1; D gene unclear. The V end was cut by 2 bases, the J end by 3 bases, with 11 bases between. This CDR3 has 15 residues. Germline V CDR1 and CDR2: LGHDT, YNNKEL (reference sequence).

V and J are TRBV7-9 and TRBJ2-1; 9 positions agree with TRBD1. The germline CDR1 and CDR2 sequences are SEHNR and FQNEAQ (reference sequence). The V segment lost 5 bases and the J segment 5 bases; nucleotides outside the gene matches: 16. This CDR3 is built from 18 residues. The CDR3 nucleotides read TGTGCCAGCAGCCCCCAAGGACAGGGGAGAACTCGAAACAATGAGCAGTTCTTC. As protein: CASSPQGQGRTRNNEQFF.

V gene TRBV4-1 combines with J gene TRBJ1-2; perhaps TRBD1 as D (6 bases). The length of the CDR3 is 15 residues. The V gene's germline CDR1 is MGHRA and CDR2 YSYEKL. Trimming shortened V by 1 base and J by 0 bases, and 9 bases separated the two germline ends. CDR3 amino acids: CASSQGPGANYGYTF. In DNA, the CDR3 is TGCGCCAGCAGCCAAGGCCCAGGGGCTAACTATGGCTACACCTTC.

In its sample, this clonotype was seen a few times. The V gene is TRBV11-2, the J gene TRBJ2-1; 13 nucleotides match TRBD2. The CDR3 runs to 15 residues. The germline V gene encodes CDR1 SGHAT and CDR2 FQNNGV. J lost 9 bases, V lost 5 bases, and 7 bases had no gene match. The CDR3 DNA reads TGTGCCAGCAGCCTCACTAGCGGGAGGGCCGGTGAGCAGTTCTTC. It yields the protein CASSLTSGRAGEQFF. The complete variable domain, with remaining parts taken from reference TRBV11-2 and TRBJ2-1, reads EAGVAQSPRYKIIEKRQSVAFWCNPISGHATLYWYQQILGQGPKLLIQFQNNGVVDDSQLPKDRFSAERLKGVDSTLKIQPAKLEDSAVYLCASSLTSGRAGEQFFGPGTRLTVL.